The clone carrying this T cell receptor (beta chain) was observed a few times. The target antigen is unknown. Germline V gene data show CDR1 as SGHTA and CDR2 as FQGNSA. This CDR3 has 17 amino acids. The V and J ends lost 3 bases and 3 bases, in that order; junction bases with no gene match: 11. The sample comes from a study of cytomegalovirus exposure and HLA in healthy donors. Findings and caveats of the study: Under in vitro conditions, three CMV-associated chains were confirmed as specific for CMV antigens.

The PCR ran on 60 Vbeta and 13 Jbeta primers. Measured with immunoSEQ multiplex PCR; TCRdb has only the in-frame clones, and not every one. The data contain hundreds of thousands of clones, 60% to 80% of them singletons. Sequenced input: PBMCs. The gene calls are TRBV7-2 and TRBJ1-3, with 7 bases matching TRBD1. The sequence was obtained from a male donor in good health and CMV-seronegative. The CDR3 reads CASSFYPTGAFGNTIYF. CDR3 in DNA: TGTGCCAGCAGCTTCTATCCAACAGGGGCGTTTGGAAACACCATATATTTT.